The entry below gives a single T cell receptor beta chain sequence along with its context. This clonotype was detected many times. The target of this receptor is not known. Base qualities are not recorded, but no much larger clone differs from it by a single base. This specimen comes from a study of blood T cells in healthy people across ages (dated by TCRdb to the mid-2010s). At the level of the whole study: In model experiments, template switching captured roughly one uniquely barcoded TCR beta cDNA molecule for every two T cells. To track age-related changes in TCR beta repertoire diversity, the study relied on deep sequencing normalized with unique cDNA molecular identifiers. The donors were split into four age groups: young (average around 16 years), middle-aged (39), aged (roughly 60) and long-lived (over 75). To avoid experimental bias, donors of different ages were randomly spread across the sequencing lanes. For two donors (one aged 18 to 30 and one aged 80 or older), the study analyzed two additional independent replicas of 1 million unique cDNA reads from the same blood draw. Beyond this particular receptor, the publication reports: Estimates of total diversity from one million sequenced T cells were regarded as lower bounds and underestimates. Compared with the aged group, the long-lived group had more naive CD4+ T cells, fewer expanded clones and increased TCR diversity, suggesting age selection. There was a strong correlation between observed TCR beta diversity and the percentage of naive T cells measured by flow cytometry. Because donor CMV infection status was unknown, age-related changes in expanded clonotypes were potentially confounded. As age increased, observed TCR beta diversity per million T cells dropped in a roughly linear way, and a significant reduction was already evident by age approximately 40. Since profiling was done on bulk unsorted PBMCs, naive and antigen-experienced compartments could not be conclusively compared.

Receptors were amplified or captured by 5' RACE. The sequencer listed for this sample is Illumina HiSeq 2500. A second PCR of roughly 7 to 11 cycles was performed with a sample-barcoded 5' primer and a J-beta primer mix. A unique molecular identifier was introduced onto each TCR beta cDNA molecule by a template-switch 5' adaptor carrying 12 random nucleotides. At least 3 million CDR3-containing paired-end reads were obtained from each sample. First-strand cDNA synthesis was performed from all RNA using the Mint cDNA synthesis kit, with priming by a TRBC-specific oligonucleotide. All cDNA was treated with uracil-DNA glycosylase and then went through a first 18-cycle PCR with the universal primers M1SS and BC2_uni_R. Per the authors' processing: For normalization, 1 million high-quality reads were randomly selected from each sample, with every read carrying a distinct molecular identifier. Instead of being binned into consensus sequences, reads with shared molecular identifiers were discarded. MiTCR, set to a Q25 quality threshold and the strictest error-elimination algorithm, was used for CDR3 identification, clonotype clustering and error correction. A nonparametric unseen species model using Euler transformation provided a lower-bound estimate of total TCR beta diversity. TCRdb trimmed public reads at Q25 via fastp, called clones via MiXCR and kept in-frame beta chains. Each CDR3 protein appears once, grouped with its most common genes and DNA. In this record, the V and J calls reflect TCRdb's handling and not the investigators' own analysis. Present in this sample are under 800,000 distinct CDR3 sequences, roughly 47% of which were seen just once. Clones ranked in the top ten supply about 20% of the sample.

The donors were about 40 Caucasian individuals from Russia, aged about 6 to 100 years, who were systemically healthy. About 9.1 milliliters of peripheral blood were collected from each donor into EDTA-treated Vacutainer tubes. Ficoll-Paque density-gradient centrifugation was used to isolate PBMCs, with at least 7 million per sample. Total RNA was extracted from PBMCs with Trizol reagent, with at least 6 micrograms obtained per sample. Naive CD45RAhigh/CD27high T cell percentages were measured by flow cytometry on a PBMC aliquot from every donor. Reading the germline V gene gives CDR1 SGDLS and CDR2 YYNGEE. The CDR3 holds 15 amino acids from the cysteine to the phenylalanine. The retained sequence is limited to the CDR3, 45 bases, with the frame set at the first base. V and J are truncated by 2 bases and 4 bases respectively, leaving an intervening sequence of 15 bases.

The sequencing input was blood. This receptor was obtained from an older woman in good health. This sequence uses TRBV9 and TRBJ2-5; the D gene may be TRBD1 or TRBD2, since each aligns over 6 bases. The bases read TGTGCCAGCAGCGTCGTCGGGGGCGCTGGAGAGACCCAGTACTTC. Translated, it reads CASSVVGGAGETQYF. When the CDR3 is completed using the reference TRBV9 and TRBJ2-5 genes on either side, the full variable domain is DSGVTQTPKHLITATGQRVTLRCSPRSGDLSVYWYQQSLDQGLQFLIQYYNGEERAKGNILERFSAQQFPDLHSELNLSSLELGDSALYFCASSVVGGAGETQYFGPGTRLLVL.